This TCR beta chain was found in a study of CD8 T cells in ankylosing spondylitis. This clonotype was picked up many times. CDR3 length: 14 residues. Trimming left V 4 bases short and J 1 base short, with 12 bases between. Germline CDR1 SGDLS, CDR2 YYNGEE. The TCR beta libraries were generated through quantitative 5'-RACE incorporating molecular barcodes. TCRdb recomputed calls from the 5' RACE reads with MiXCR, one row per CDR3 protein. The table lists roughly 30,000 distinct CDR3 sequences, 5.3% of them singletons. Sequences were obtained from blood, either unsorted or a sorted T cell fraction (not recorded which). V is TRBV9 and J is TRBJ2-7, with a tentative D call TRBD1 (6 bases). This clonotype was obtained from a female donor with ankylosing spondylitis or in good health (not recorded which). The CDR3 DNA reads TGTGCCAGCAGCCCGCAACAGGGTTCCTACGAGCAGTACTTC. Encoded protein: CASSPQQGSYEQYF.